This T cell receptor beta chain was identified during a study of blood T cell repertoires in COVID-19. Study summary: Sample material is recorded as cDNA or gDNA derived from T cells, B-cell-depleted T cells, or PBMCs.

The repertoire was sequenced with immunoSEQ multiplex PCR; TCRdb's copy has only in-frame clones and lacks some. The table includes 200,000 to 300,000 clones, about 84% detected once. The CDR3 has 12 amino acids. The germline V and J ends were trimmed by 5 bases and 4 bases, with 9 bases remaining between them. Germline V gene data show CDR1 as SGHRS and CDR2 as YFSETQ. This TCR derives from a woman of 80 years or more with acute or convalescent COVID-19. V gene TRBV5-1 combines with J gene TRBJ1-2; tentative D call: TRBD1 (5 bases). The sample was peripheral blood. The CDR3 reads CASSRDSYGYTF. CDR3 coding DNA: TGCGCCAGCAGTCGAGACAGCTATGGCTACACCTTC.